This T cell receptor beta chain was found in a study of T-cell reconstitution after alpha-beta-depleted transplantation in children. Overall study findings and caveats: The high TCRbeta diversity at day 60 in some patients came from surviving recipient T cells and thymic progenitors. At around two months after transplant, the alpha-beta T cells were reportedly derived from several hundred expanded clones that came from non-depleted graft cells. From newly produced T cells came most of the T-cell counts and diversity one year after transplant.

Concerning this clonotype: Its matching antigen is unknown.

The germline CDR1 and CDR2 sequences are SEHNR and FQNEAQ (reference sequence). The CDR3 is made up of 15 amino acids. The junction had 9 bases not matched to a gene; V was cut back by 5 bases and J by 2 bases. Preparation of the TCRbeta library used unique molecular identifiers. One entry per CDR3 protein, called by TCRdb with MiXCR from the PCR reads. The table has about 500,000 distinct CDR3 sequences, 10% to 12% seen once. The sequence was collected from a female patient between 2 and 15 years old who had a stem cell transplant for aplastic anemia, so the T cells may come from the graft donor. The chain has TRBV7-9 and TRBJ2-7; 7 nucleotides align to TRBD1. The sequencing here drew on PBMCs, mostly from graft donor cells, taken 180 days after TCRalphabeta/CD19-depleted stem cell transplant. CDR3: CASSERQGPAYEQYF. CDR3 DNA sequence: TGTGCCAGCAGCGAGCGACAGGGTCCTGCCTACGAGCAGTACTTC. The full variable domain, its missing parts supplied by reference TRBV7-9 and TRBJ2-7, is DTGVSQNPRHKITKRGQNVTFRCDPISEHNRLYWYRQTLGQGPEFLTYFQNEAQLEKSRLLSDRFSAERPKGSFSTLEIQRTEQGDSAMYLCASSERQGPAYEQYFGPGTRLTVT.